Presented here are 17 T cell receptor beta chains from one specimen sequenced in a study of tissue T cells after allogeneic stem cell transplantation. Sequencing was performed with immunoSEQ multiplex PCR; in TCRdb, only in-frame clones are kept and a portion is missing. This sample has 45,000 to 50,000 clones, with around 69% found just once. The sequencing input was sorted cells pooled from one or two spleens. These receptors all come from a pool of C57BL/6 mice in good health.

This clone has just one count. The germline and genes are mouse ones. The CDR3 extends 1 residue past the end of the read, so its final part is completed from the germline J gene. This chain links TRBV19 with TRBJ2-5; 10 nucleotides agree with TRBD1. Germline loops: CDR1 FNHDT, CDR2 SITEND (reference sequence). The CDR3 runs 14 residues. Unmatched junction bases numbered 2, after V lost 4 bases and J lost 3 bases. CDR3 loop: CASSPGQGQDTQYF. The CDR3 DNA, read in part, is TGTGCCAGCAGTCCGGGACAGGGGCAAGACACCCAGTAC.

In the case of this clone: Mouse gene names apply. The read terminates 1 residue ahead of where the CDR3 ends, so the germline J gene completes it. The sample carries other DNA sequences with the same CDR3. The chain couples TRBV1 to TRBJ2-5; 7 bases fit TRBD2. V gave up 0 bases and J gave up 4 bases; unmatched junction bases: 1. There are 14 residues in the CDR3. The germline V gene encodes CDR1 NSQYPW and CDR2 LRSPGD (reference sequence). The CDR3 sequence: CTCSADGGKDTQYF. Partial CDR3 DNA: TGCACCTGCAGTGCAGATGGGGGGAAAGACACCCAGTAC. Variable domain in full (rest from reference TRBV1 and TRBJ2-5): VTLLEQNPRWRLVPRGQAVNLRCILKNSQYPWMSWYQQDLQKQLQWLFTLRSPGDKEVKSLPGADYLATRVTDTELRLQVANMSQGRTLYCTCSADGGKDTQYFGPGTRLLVL.

On this clone itself: The genes are named according to mouse. The observed sequence ends 1 residue before the CDR3 terminus, with the missing tail filled in from the germline J gene. This chain uses TRBV2 with TRBJ2-3, with D perhaps TRBD1 (5 bases). The CDR3 extends over 15 amino acids. Between the trimmed V and J ends, which lost 0 bases and 0 bases, there was a span of 7 bases. Germline V gene sequence: CDR1 LGHNA, CDR2 YSYQKL. The sequenced CDR3 bases are TGTGCCAGCAGCCAAGAAGCAGGGAGTGCAGAAACGCTGTAT. Translated, it gives CASSQEAGSAETLY. From start to end, the CDR3 is CASSQEAGSAETLYF.

Worth noting for this clone: Gene names and germline match the mouse. The CDR3 is cut off 1 residue early in the read; its end comes from the germline J gene. The chain has TRBV2 and TRBJ2-3; perhaps D is TRBD1 or TRBD2 (5 bases each). Germline V gives CDR1 LGHNA, CDR2 YSYQKL. V was trimmed by 4 bases and J by 0 bases, leaving 8 bases between them. CDR3 size: 14 residues. CDR3 DNA, as far as it was read: TGTGCCAGCAGCCCGGGGCTTAGTGCAGAAACGCTGTAT. This codes for CASSPGLSAETLY. The full CDR3 protein is CASSPGLSAETLYF.

As concerns this clone: Gene labels here are mouse ones. The CDR3 extends 1 residue past the end of the read, so its final part is completed from the germline J gene. The genes are TRBV3 and TRBJ1-3; no clear D. Per the germline V gene, CDR1 is SNHLY and CDR2 is FYNGKV (reference sequence). The CDR3 is 14 residues long. Trimming cost V 3 bases and J 0 bases, with 6 bases left between them. The CDR3 sequence: CASSFRNSGNTLYF. CDR3 DNA (partial): TGTGCCAGCAGCTTCAGAAATTCTGGAAATACGCTCTAT.

As for this clone: These gene names are mouse names. The read ends 1 residue early relative to the CDR3; the germline J gene fills the gap. The genes are TRBV4 and TRBJ1-1; D perhaps matches TRBD1 (6 bases). Germline V CDR1 and CDR2: LGHDT, YNNKQL (reference sequence). The CDR3 covers 13 residues. The V end lost 3 bases, the J end lost 3 bases, and 8 bases lay between the germline ends. The CDR3 is CASSYRGDTEVFF. CDR3 DNA, as far as it was read: TGTGCCAGCAGCTACAGGGGAGACACAGAAGTCTTC.

Of note for this clone: All gene names here are mouse names. Read sequence stops 1 residue before the CDR3 end, and the germline J gene provides the missing end. The J gene is TRBJ2-1, the V gene TRBV15, with TRBD1 matching over 8 bases. The CDR3 covers 14 residues. The germline V gene has CDR1 SGHND and CDR2 FRSKSL. The V and J ends lost 3 bases and 3 bases, in that order; junction bases with no gene match: 1. The CDR3 reads CASSFGQGYAEQFF. CDR3 bases read: TGTGCCAGCAGTTTCGGACAGGGCTATGCTGAGCAGTTC.

About this clone: Genes and germline come from the mouse. The CDR3 end lies 1 residue beyond the end of the read and is filled in from the germline J gene. The chain combines TRBV15 with TRBJ1-1, with D perhaps TRBD1 (5 bases). The CDR3 extends over 13 amino acids. Germline V gene data show CDR1 as SGHND and CDR2 as FRSKSL. V lost 6 bases and J 3 bases, leaving 11 bases between the germline ends. The sequenced CDR3 bases are TGTGCCAGCAGCCCAGACAGTTACACAGAAGTCTTC. The encoded protein is CASSPDSYTEVF. The whole CDR3 protein reads CASSPDSYTEVFF.

On this clone: Mouse names are used for the genes. Read data end 1 residue before the CDR3 end; the end is taken from the germline J gene. The rearrangement joins TRBV2 to TRBJ2-7, with TRBD1 matching 12 bases. J was trimmed by 6 bases and V by 4 bases; bases with no gene match: 4. The V gene's germline CDR1 is LGHNA and CDR2 YSYQKL. This CDR3 comprises 14 residues. CDR3 DNA, as far as it was read: TGTGCCAGCAGCCTCGGGACAGGGGGCCTTGAACAGTAC. This translates into CASSLGTGGLEQY. In full, the CDR3 reads CASSLGTGGLEQYF.

Turning to this clone: The gene names given are mouse names. The read finishes 1 residue shy of the CDR3 end, and the germline J gene is used to complete it. V gene TRBV12-1 combines with J gene TRBJ2-1; D gene uncertain. The CDR3 spans 13 residues. Germline CDR1 and CDR2: SGHSN and HYEKVE. V dropped 2 bases and J dropped 2 bases, with 6 bases sitting between them. CDR3 DNA (partial): TGTGCCAGCTCTCCGGGATACTATGCTGAGCAGTTC. Residues: CASSPGYYAEQF. The whole CDR3 sequence is CASSPGYYAEQFF.

A remark on this clone: Mouse gene names apply. The covered CDR3 bases are TGTGCCAGCAGCCCTCAGGGGTCTAACTATGCTGAGCAGTTC. Translation gives CASSPQGSNYAEQF. The whole CDR3 region reads CASSPQGSNYAEQFF. J is TRBJ2-1 and V is TRBV5, with D possibly TRBD1 on 6 matching bases. The CDR3 end is not reached by the read, which stops 1 residue before it; the germline J gene fills it in. Germline V gene sequence: CDR1 LGHNA, CDR2 YNLKQL (reference sequence). The CDR3 covers 15 residues. V lost 4 bases, J lost 0 bases, and 10 bases lay in between.

A note on this clone: Mouse gene names apply. Read data end 1 residue before the CDR3 end; the end is taken from the germline J gene. This chain connects TRBV12-2 to TRBJ1-2; TRBD1 might be the D (5 bases). The germline V gene encodes CDR1 SGHLS and CDR2 HYDKME. V lost 0 bases to trimming and J lost 1 base, with 5 bases between them. The CDR3 spans 13 residues. CDR3 DNA (partial): TGTGCCAGCTCTCTCGGGGGAAACTCCGACTACACC. It codes for CASSLGGNSDYT. In full, the CDR3 is CASSLGGNSDYTF. Based on the CDR3 plus reference TRBV12-2 and TRBJ1-2, the full variable domain is NSGVVQSPRYIIKGKGERSILKCIPISGHLSVAWYQQTQGQELKFFIQHYDKMERDKGNLPSRFSVQQFDDYHSEMNMSALELEDSAVYFCASSLGGNSDYTFGSGTRLLVI.

Remarks on this clone: The gene names here belong to mouse. Sequencing ends 1 residue short of the CDR3 end; the germline J gene provides the rest. The V gene is TRBV29, the J gene TRBJ2-4; either TRBD1 or TRBD2 may supply D (5 bases each). The CDR3 length is 12 residues. Germline lookup yields CDR1 MSHET and CDR2 SYDVDS. V lost 4 bases and J lost 5, with 7 bases in between. The CDR3: CASSSGGNTLYF. The covered CDR3 bases are TGTGCTAGCAGTTCCGGGGGAAACACCTTGTAC.

With regard to this clone: Gene labels here are mouse ones. The sequenced fragment ends 1 residue before the CDR3 boundary, so the rest is inferred from the germline J gene. This rearrangement joins TRBV1 to TRBJ2-2, with 13 bases fitting TRBD2. CDR1 NSQYPW and CDR2 LRSPGD come from the germline V gene (reference sequence). This CDR3 is 17 amino acids long. V lost 4 bases, J lost 1 base, and 3 bases stayed unmatched. Incomplete CDR3 DNA: TGCACCTGCAGTGGGACTGGGGGGGCGCGAAACACCGGGCAGCTCTAC. Translation: CTCSGTGGARNTGQLY. The whole CDR3 sequence reads CTCSGTGGARNTGQLYF.

As regards this clone: Here the gene names and germline are mouse. CDR3: CASSISGDTLYF. The sequenced part of the CDR3 DNA is TGTGCCAGCAGTATATCCGGGGACACCTTGTAC. The chain has TRBV19 and TRBJ2-4, with D hard to call. The CDR3 goes on 1 residue after the read ends, and that part is filled in from the germline J gene. In germline, CDR1 is FNHDT, CDR2 SITEND (reference sequence). The CDR3 length is 12 residues. V lost 1 base and J lost 7, with 7 bases in between. The full variable domain, rest sourced from reference TRBV19 and TRBJ2-4, is GGIITQTPKFLIGQEGQKLTLKCQQNFNHDTMYWYRQDSGKGLRLIYYSITENDLQKGDLSEGYDASREKKSSFSLTVTSAQKNEMAVFLCASSISGDTLYFGAGTRLSVL.

A note on this clone: The gene names here belong to mouse. With the read ending 1 residue before the CDR3 end, the germline J gene is used to fill in that end. The chain joins TRBV13-3 to TRBJ2-2; TRBD1 matches at 8 bases. CDR1 is NNHDY and CDR2 is SYVADS in the germline V gene. Unmatched junction bases numbered 4, after V lost 3 bases and J lost 3 bases. This CDR3 spans 15 amino acids. Here the CDR3 reads CASSGQGRDTGQLYF. The DNA read from the CDR3 is TGTGCCAGCAGTGGACAGGGGAGGGACACCGGGCAGCTCTAC.

In regard to this clone: Gene names and germline refer to mouse. The sequenced fragment ends 1 residue before the CDR3 boundary, so the rest is inferred from the germline J gene. V is TRBV31 and J is TRBJ2-3; the D gene is possibly TRBD1 (6 bases). Per the germline V gene, CDR1 is GKSSPN and CDR2 is SITVG. V was trimmed by 2 bases and J by 0 bases, leaving 12 bases between them. The CDR3 length is 15 residues. CDR3 sequence: CAWSAGTTSAETLYF. Incomplete CDR3 DNA: TGTGCCTGGAGTGCCGGGACAACTAGTGCAGAAACGCTGTAT.